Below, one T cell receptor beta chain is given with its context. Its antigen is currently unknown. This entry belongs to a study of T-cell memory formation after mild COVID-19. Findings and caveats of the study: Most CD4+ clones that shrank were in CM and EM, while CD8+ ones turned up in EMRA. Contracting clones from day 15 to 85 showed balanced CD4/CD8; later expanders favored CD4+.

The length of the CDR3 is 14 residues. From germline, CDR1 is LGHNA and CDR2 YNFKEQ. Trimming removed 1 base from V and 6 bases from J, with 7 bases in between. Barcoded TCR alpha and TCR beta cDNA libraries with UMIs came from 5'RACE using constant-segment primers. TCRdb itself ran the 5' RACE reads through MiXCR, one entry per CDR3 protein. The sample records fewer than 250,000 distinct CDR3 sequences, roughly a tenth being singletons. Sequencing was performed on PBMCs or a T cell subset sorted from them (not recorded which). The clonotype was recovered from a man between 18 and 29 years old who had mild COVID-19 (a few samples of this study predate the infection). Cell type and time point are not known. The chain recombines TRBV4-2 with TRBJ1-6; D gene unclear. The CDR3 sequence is CASSQGDINSPLHF. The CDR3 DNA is TGTGCCAGCAGCCAAGGGGATATTAATTCACCCCTCCACTTT.